A selection of T cell receptor beta chains follows, all from one sample in a study of blood T cells in healthy people across ages. From the 5' RACE reads, TCRdb called clonotypes with MiXCR, one entry per CDR3 protein. This sample yields around 900,000 distinct CDR3 sequences, of which 51% are seen a single time; roughly 23% belongs to the top ten. Input material: blood. The receptors come from a woman aged 55-75 years in good health. CDR3s include the opening cysteine and the closing phenylalanine or tryptophan. D genes are given only for firm matches. Size tells how often a clone was seen (once, few, many) or the class of an expanded clone, and some rows leave it out.

clone size	V gene	D gene	J gene	CDR3 protein	CDR3 DNA
.	TRBV7-2	.	TRBJ2-3	CASSPQWGVPSTDTQYF	TGTGCCAGCAGCCCCCAGTGGGGGGTCCCTAGCACAGATACGCAGTATTTT
.	TRBV12-3/TRBV12-4	TRBD2	TRBJ2-5	CASSTAGTSVRETQYF	TGTGCCAGCAGCACTGCCGGGACTAGCGTGCGAGAGACCCAGTACTTC
few	TRBV12-3/TRBV12-4	TRBD1	TRBJ1-6	CASSLGTDSNSYNSPLHF	TGTGCCAGCAGCCTCGGGACAGACTCTAACTCCTATAATTCACCCCTCCACTTT
.	TRBV20-1	.	TRBJ2-7	CSAPGERYEQYF	TGCAGTGCGCCGGGAGAGAGGTACGAGCAGTACTTC
.	TRBV5-1	TRBD1	TRBJ2-1	CASSLGDRAFNEQFF	TGCGCCAGCAGCTTGGGGGACAGGGCTTTCAATGAGCAGTTCTTC
few	TRBV7-2	TRBD1	TRBJ1-2	CASSFRQGVSGYTF	TGTGCCAGCAGCTTCCGACAGGGGGTTAGTGGCTACACCTTC
.	TRBV4-2	TRBD2	TRBJ2-7	CASSPGLAGPISYEQYF	TGTGCCAGCAGCCCTGGACTAGCGGGTCCGATCTCCTACGAGCAGTACTTC
few	TRBV7-2	TRBD1	TRBJ1-6	CASSPRTGTNSPLHF	TGTGCCAGCAGCCCAAGGACAGGGACTAATTCACCCCTCCACTTT
few	TRBV24-1	.	TRBJ2-7	CATSDLTDMGYEQYF	TGTGCCACCAGTGATTTGACGGACATGGGTTACGAGCAGTACTTC
.	TRBV6-2/TRBV6-3	TRBD2	TRBJ2-2	CASALGLVNTGELFF	TGTGCCTCCGCCCTGGGACTAGTCAACACCGGGGAGCTGTTTTTT
.	TRBV18	.	TRBJ2-1	CASSPRFGIYNEQFF	TGTGCCAGCTCACCCCGGTTCGGGATTTACAATGAGCAGTTCTTC
.	TRBV7-2	TRBD1	TRBJ2-6	CASSLEQGKTLSSGANVLTF	TGTGCCAGCAGCTTAGAACAGGGGAAGACCCTTAGCTCTGGGGCCAACGTCCTGACTTTC
few	TRBV27	.	TRBJ1-6	CASSLSGVAYNSPLHF	TGTGCCAGCAGTTTATCTGGGGTTGCCTATAATTCACCCCTCCACTTT
.	TRBV5-1	TRBD2	TRBJ2-1	CASSLGGLAGGEQFF	TGCGCCAGCAGCTTGGGTGGACTAGCGGGAGGTGAGCAGTTCTTC
.	TRBV20-1	.	TRBJ2-2	CSARRALGAGELFF	TGCAGTGCTAGACGGGCTTTGGGGGCCGGGGAGCTGTTTTTT
few	TRBV20-1	.	TRBJ1-2	CSARGRGGDYGYTF	TGCAGTGCTAGAGGTCGGGGGGGTGACTATGGCTACACCTTC
.	TRBV4-1	.	TRBJ2-3	CASRSDPGTQYF	TGCGCCAGCAGATCGGACCCGGGTACGCAGTATTTT
once	TRBV25-1	.	TRBJ2-1	CASSESSRGWDNEQFF	TGTGCCAGCAGTGAATCGAGCAGGGGATGGGACAATGAGCAGTTCTTC
.	TRBV27	TRBD1	TRBJ1-2	CASSTKGQGNYGYTF	TGTGCCAGCAGTACTAAAGGACAGGGGAACTATGGCTACACCTTC
once	TRBV29-1	TRBD2	TRBJ2-1	CSVTGGGRGDEQFF	TGCAGCGTTACTGGGGGGGGACGGGGTGATGAGCAGTTCTTC
.	TRBV28	.	TRBJ2-1	CASSSAGPSYNEQFF	TGTGCCAGCAGTTCGGCAGGGCCATCGTACAATGAGCAGTTCTTC
.	TRBV2	.	TRBJ2-1	CASSAFWEQFF	TGTGCCAGCAGCGCGTTTTGGGAGCAGTTCTTC
few	TRBV27	.	TRBJ1-2	CASSIFKNYGYTF	TGTGCCAGCAGTATTTTCAAAAACTATGGCTACACCTTC
.	TRBV7-2	TRBD1	TRBJ1-6	CASSYWGLGTGVGSPLHF	TGTGCCAGCAGCTATTGGGGGCTCGGGACAGGGGTTGGTTCACCCCTCCACTTT
.	TRBV2	.	TRBJ1-2	CASTRVGGNYGYTF	TGTGCCAGCACCAGAGTCGGGGGTAACTATGGCTACACCTTC
few	TRBV20-1	.	TRBJ2-5	CSARIAQGEETQYF	TGCAGTGCTAGAATCGCACAGGGTGAAGAGACCCAGTACTTC
many	TRBV14	.	TRBJ1-2	CASSQHGQTDGYTF	TGTGCCAGCAGTCAACACGGACAGACCGATGGCTACACCTTC
once	TRBV6-1	.	TRBJ1-2	CASSERGGNRLYGYTF	TGTGCCAGCAGTGAACGGGGCGGCAACCGCCTCTATGGCTACACCTTC
.	TRBV3-1	.	TRBJ1-1	CASSQGFAGPVGFF	TGTGCCAGCAGCCAAGGTTTCGCAGGCCCCGTTGGTTTCTTT
.	TRBV20-1	.	TRBJ2-7	CSVAGRTYEQYF	TGCAGTGTCGCGGGCAGAACCTACGAGCAGTACTTC
once	TRBV4-3	.	TRBJ1-1	CASSQDRNGGLAFF	TGCGCCAGCAGCCAAGATCGGAACGGTGGCCTGGCTTTCTTT
.	TRBV6-2/TRBV6-3	TRBD2	TRBJ2-1	CASRMAGGYEQFF	TGTGCCAGCAGAATGGCGGGAGGCTATGAGCAGTTCTTC
.	TRBV2	TRBD2	TRBJ2-3	CAGRAGTSVEYTQYF	TGTGCCGGCAGGGCCGGGACTAGCGTTGAATATACGCAGTATTTT
.	TRBV10-3	TRBD2	TRBJ2-1	CAIRAGTSGMGYNEQFF	TGTGCCATCAGGGCCGGGACTAGCGGGATGGGCTACAATGAGCAGTTCTTC